This TCR beta chain is from a study of OX40 agonist ivuxolimab in advanced cancers. Study-wide background: Treatment received earlier with anti-PD-1, anti-PD-L1 or anti-CTLA-4 agents was allowed, and under 50% had some. Regarding the study as a whole: Low normalized T-cell clonal expansion was also seen in some nonresponders.

TCRdb keeps only in-frame clones here, not all; method: immunoSEQ multiplex PCR. The repertoire holds 60,000 to 100,000 clones, with 90% to 95% as singletons. The CDR3 is 15 residues long. V was pared by 4 bases and J by 6 bases, with 14 bases between. Germline CDR1 reads SGDLS; CDR2 reads YYNGEE. The study sampled blood at baseline, cycle 4 day 1, and cycle 7 day 1. On this clone: What it recognizes is unknown.

The receptor comes from an adult with an advanced solid tumor such as melanoma, head and neck, liver or kidney cancer. The V call is TRBV9, the J call TRBJ1-6; weak D call: TRBD1 (5 bases). The material was CD4+ or CD8+ T cells sorted from blood, obtained in a trial of the OX40 agonist ivuxolimab. CDR3 sequence reads: CASSFEGQGNSPLHF. As DNA, the CDR3 is TGTGCCAGCAGCTTTGAAGGACAAGGTAATTCACCCCTCCACTTT.